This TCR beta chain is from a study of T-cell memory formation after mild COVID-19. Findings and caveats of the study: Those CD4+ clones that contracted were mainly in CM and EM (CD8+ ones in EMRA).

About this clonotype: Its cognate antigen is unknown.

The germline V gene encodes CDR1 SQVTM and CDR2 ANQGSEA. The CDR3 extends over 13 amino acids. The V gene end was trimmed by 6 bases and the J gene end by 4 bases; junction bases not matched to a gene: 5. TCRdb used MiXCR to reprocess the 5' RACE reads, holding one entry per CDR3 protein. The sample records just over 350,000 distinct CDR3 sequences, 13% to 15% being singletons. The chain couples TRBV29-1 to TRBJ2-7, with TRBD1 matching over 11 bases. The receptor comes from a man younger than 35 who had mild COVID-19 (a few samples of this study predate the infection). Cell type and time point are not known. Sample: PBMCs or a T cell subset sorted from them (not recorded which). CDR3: CSVTGTGGYEQYF. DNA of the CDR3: TGCAGCGTCACCGGGACAGGGGGGTACGAGCAGTACTTC.